The next 12 T cell receptor beta chains were all read from a single sample in a study of radiation and T cells in renal cell carcinoma. Treatment in this sample: treatment-naive control, cytoreductive nephrectomy. The table came from immunoSEQ multiplex PCR; TCRdb's copy has only in-frame clones and leaves some out. This sample has approximately 12,000 clones, with about 65% found just once. Sequenced material: tumor tissue, taken from a patient whose treatment was nephrectomy without radiotherapy. Source of these receptors: a woman older than 75 with renal cell carcinoma.

This chain links TRBV2 with TRBJ1-4; D is undetermined. The CDR3 has 16 residues. Trimming left V 8 bases short and J 6 bases short, with 22 bases between. Germline CDR1 is SNHLY and CDR2 is FYNNEI. The chain's CDR3 is CASQREVLTSDEKLFF. The CDR3 coding sequence is TGTGCCAGCCAGAGGGAAGTGCTTACATCGGATGAAAAACTGTTTTTT.

V is TRBV7-2 and J is TRBJ1-6; D is unclear. The germline V gene has CDR1 SGHTA and CDR2 FQGNSA. V was clipped by 0 bases and J by 10 bases, with 7 bases between them. The CDR3 spans 13 residues. DNA for the CDR3: TGTGCCAGCAGCTTAGCTGCGGAGTCACCCCTCCACTTT. Translating it yields CASSLAAESPLHF.

This clone has a handful of counts. The chain is built from TRBV27 and TRBJ1-1; D unresolved. Germline lookup yields CDR1 MNHEY and CDR2 SMNVEV (reference sequence). The ends were cut back, 2 bases at V and 1 base at J, with 5 bases in the middle. The CDR3 is 13 residues long. In DNA, the CDR3 is TGTGCCAGCAGTTTAGGGCAGAACACTGAAGCTTTCTTT. It encodes CASSLGQNTEAFF.

This chain links TRBV2 with TRBJ1-4; D call uncertain. Trimming pared 8 bases from V and 8 bases from J, leaving 9 bases between. The CDR3 consists of 11 residues. Germline CDR1 and CDR2: SNHLY and FYNNEI. The CDR3 coding sequence is TGTGCCAGCCTGGGGAACGAAAAACTGTTTTTT. Amino acids: CASLGNEKLFF.

The chain recombines TRBV5-1 with TRBJ2-5; 8 bases map to TRBD1. V shed 2 bases and J 4 bases; nucleotides not matched to a gene: 7. Per the germline V gene, CDR1 is SGHRS and CDR2 is YFSETQ. This CDR3 has 15 amino acids. Here the CDR3 DNA reads TGCGCCAGCAGCTTCAGGACAGGGATGGTAGAGACCCAGTACTTC. It yields the protein CASSFRTGMVETQYF.

This chain connects TRBV7-2 to TRBJ2-1; 11 bases align to TRBD2. This CDR3 region has 15 residues. Germline V gene data show CDR1 as SGHTA and CDR2 as FQGNSA. The trim removed 5 bases at V and 5 bases at J, leaving 5 bases unmatched. The CDR3 DNA sequence: TGTGCCAGCAGCCAAACTAGCGGGGGAAACAATGAGCAGTTCTTC. Translation gives CASSQTSGGNNEQFF.

The V gene is TRBV5-6, the J gene TRBJ2-3, with D hard to call. Germline V lookup: CDR1 SGHDT, CDR2 YYEEEE. The CDR3 is 15 residues long. Trimming took off 0 bases at V and 2 bases at J, with 10 bases between the two ends. The CDR3 coding sequence is TGTGCCAGCAGCTTGGCCGGACGGTTCACAGATACGCAGTATTTT. Amino acid sequence: CASSLAGRFTDTQYF.

A single count supports this clone. The chain joins TRBV6-1 to TRBJ2-7; 9 bases line up with TRBD1. CDR1 and CDR2 from the germline V gene are MNHNS and SASEGT. After removal of 5 bases from V and 0 bases from J, the junction contained 5 bases not matched to a gene. The CDR3 length is 15 residues. The CDR3, as DNA: TGTGCCAGCAGTCCTCGGACAGGGGTCTCCTACGAGCAGTACTTC. As protein: CASSPRTGVSYEQYF.

V and J are TRBV4-1 and TRBJ2-5, with 16 positions matching TRBD2. CDR3 length: 19 residues. The germline V gene encodes CDR1 MGHRA and CDR2 YSYEKL. V dropped 3 bases and J dropped 5; count of bases not matched to a gene: 12. The CDR3 region is CASSHPGLAGGPGRETQYF. The CDR3 DNA is TGCGCCAGCAGCCACCCGGGACTAGCGGGGGGGCCTGGTAGGGAGACCCAGTACTTC.

The sample holds a few counts of this clone. CDR3 loop: CASSLSTRGNTIYF. The DNA for the CDR3 is TGTGCCAGCAGTTTATCGACACGTGGAAACACCATATATTTT. The gene calls are TRBV28 and TRBJ1-3; D is undetermined. Trimming took off 1 base at V and 3 bases at J, with 7 bases between the two ends. The CDR3 is made up of 14 amino acids. Germline V lookup: CDR1 MDHEN, CDR2 SYDVKM.

The sample holds a few counts of this clone. V usage is TRBV25-1 and J usage is TRBJ1-6; TRBD1 aligns across 9 bases. Germline assignment: CDR1 MGHDK and CDR2 SYGVNS. V shed 3 bases and J 14 bases; nucleotides not matched to a gene: 8. The CDR3 is made up of 14 amino acids. The CDR3: CASSEDRGSTTLHF. CDR3 DNA sequence: TGTGCCAGCAGTGAGGACAGGGGTTCCACAACCCTCCACTTT.

The CDR3 region is CASSPPATRVTGELFF. The DNA of the CDR3 is TGTGCCAGCTCACCACCGGCTACCCGAGTCACCGGGGAGCTGTTTTTT. The rearrangement joins TRBV18 to TRBJ2-2; D gene ambiguous. In germline, CDR1 is KGHSH, CDR2 LQKENI. The V end was cut by 0 bases, the J end by 4 bases, with 12 bases between. CDR3 length equals 16 residues.